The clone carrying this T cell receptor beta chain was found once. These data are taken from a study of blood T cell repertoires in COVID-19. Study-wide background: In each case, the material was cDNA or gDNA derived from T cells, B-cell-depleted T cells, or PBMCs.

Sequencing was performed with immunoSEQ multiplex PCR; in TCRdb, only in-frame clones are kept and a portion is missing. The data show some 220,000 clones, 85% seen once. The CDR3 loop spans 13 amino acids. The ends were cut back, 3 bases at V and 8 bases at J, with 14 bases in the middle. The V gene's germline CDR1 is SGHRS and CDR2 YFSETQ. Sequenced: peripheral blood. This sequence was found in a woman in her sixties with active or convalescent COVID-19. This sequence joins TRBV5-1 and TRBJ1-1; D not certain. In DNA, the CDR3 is TGCGCCAGCAGCTGGAGGCCCCCGGCGGAAGCTTTCTTT. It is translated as CASSWRPPAEAFF.